The 24 T cell receptor beta chains presented below share a single source sample, sequenced in a study of regulatory T cells in long-lasting Graves disease. The time point: newly diagnosed GD, antithyroid drugs for less than 3 months. Researchers made the TCR library from RNA that was extracted from PBMCs. Combining iRepertoire HTBI primers with Arm-PCR of CDR3 regions, the authors built TCR beta libraries. TCRdb processed the multiplex PCR reads anew with MiXCR; each CDR3 protein has one entry. This sample has roughly 430,000 distinct CDR3 sequences, with 15% to 20% found just once. The same sample was also used in a study of T cells in Graves' hyperthyroidism and ophthalmopathy.

Source: peripheral blood mononuclear cells (PBMCs), taken at new diagnosis, from a patient treated with antithyroid drugs. All receptors derive from a young woman with Graves disease.

This clonotype was detected ten times or more. The rearrangement uses TRBV5-1 and TRBJ2-1; maybe TRBD2 (5 bases). This CDR3 region has 16 residues. Germline CDR1 and CDR2: SGHRS and YFSETQ. The V gene lost 1 base and the J gene lost 5 bases, with 16 bases spanning the gap. The CDR3 reads CASSLSAGITDNEQFF. The CDR3 nucleotides are TGCGCCAGCAGCTTGAGTGCGGGCATCACAGACAATGAGCAGTTCTTC. Full variable domain (missing parts from reference TRBV5-1 and TRBJ2-1): KAGVTQTPRYLIKTRGQQVTLSCSPISGHRSVSWYQQTPGQGLQFLFEYFSETQRNKGNFPGRFSGRQFSNSRSEMNVSTLELGDSALYLCASSLSAGITDNEQFFGPGTRLTVL.

This clonotype was seen more than once but under ten times. It may be a read error: a sequence one base away is much more abundant. The CDR3 loop reads CASSSTGTQSTEAFF. DNA of the CDR3: TGCGCCAGCAGCTCCACAGGGACTCAGAGCACTGAAGCTTTCTTT. The V and J genes are TRBV5-1 and TRBJ1-1; tentative D call: TRBD1 (6 bases). This CDR3 is 15 amino acids long. Germline V gene sequence: CDR1 SGHRS, CDR2 YFSETQ. The ends were cut back, 3 bases at V and 4 bases at J, with 16 bases in the middle.

This chain connects TRBV29-1 to TRBJ2-1; 7 bases line up with TRBD1. Germline V gene lookup returns CDR1 SQVTM and CDR2 ANQGSEA. CDR3 length: 17 residues. The J segment lost 0 bases and the V segment lost 3 bases, leaving 11 bases of the junction unmatched. CDR3 in DNA: TGCAGCGTTGATGGGGGACAGCAAGTCTCCTCCTACAATGAGCAGTTCTTC. The encoded protein is CSVDGGQQVSSYNEQFF.

This clonotype was detected only a few times. A read error may explain this, as a much larger clone is one base away. This CDR3 reads CASSSTGTGVADYTF. DNA of the CDR3: TGTGCCAGCAGCTCCACCGGGACAGGGGTTGCTGACTACACCTTC. This sequence joins TRBV7-2 and TRBJ1-2; 10 bases map to TRBD1. This CDR3 spans 15 amino acids. Per the germline V gene, CDR1 is SGHTA and CDR2 is FQGNSA. The V and J ends lost 4 bases and 10 bases, in that order; junction bases with no gene match: 12.

Many counts were recorded for this clonotype. V usage is TRBV18 and J usage is TRBJ2-5; possible D gene TRBD1, 6 bases. Germline V gene data show CDR1 as KGHSH and CDR2 as LQKENI. Trimming shortened V by 1 base and J by 2 bases, and 14 bases separated the two germline ends. This CDR3 is 16 amino acids long. CDR3 residues: CASSPRGTNTQETQYF. CDR3 coding DNA: TGTGCCAGCTCACCACGAGGGACAAATACTCAAGAGACCCAGTACTTC.

A few counts support this clonotype. As DNA, the CDR3 is TGTGCCAGCAGCGGGGGAGGGAAGTCCTACGAGCAGTACTTC. The encoded protein is CASSGGGKSYEQYF. V gene TRBV9 combines with J gene TRBJ2-7, with 7 bases matching TRBD2. V lost 3 bases, J lost 1 base, and 4 bases stayed unmatched. The germline CDR1 and CDR2 sequences are SGDLS and YYNGEE. This CDR3 has 14 residues.

The table lists this clonotype with a count of one. This rearrangement joins TRBV2 to TRBJ1-1; D uncertain. The V end was cut by 3 bases, the J end by 11 bases, with 16 bases between. Germline assignment: CDR1 SNHLY and CDR2 FYNNEI. The CDR3 length is 13 residues. The CDR3 DNA sequence: TGTGCCAGCAGTGATCATGGCTTATTAAGGGCTTTCTTT. It specifies CASSDHGLLRAFF.

Ten or more counts support this clonotype. This chain joins TRBV30 and TRBJ2-7; D possibly corresponds to TRBD1 (7 bases). Per germline, CDR1 GTSNPN and CDR2 SVGIG (reference sequence). This CDR3 spans 13 amino acids. Trimming took 5 bases from V and 2 from J, leaving 13 bases between them. The CDR3 spells CAWGAGQTYEQYF. In DNA, the CDR3 is TGTGCCTGGGGGGCGGGACAGACCTACGAGCAGTACTTC.

A remark on this clonotype: Given a much more abundant clone one base away, this may be a read error. The chain links TRBV7-9 to TRBJ2-7; no reliable D call. Germline V gene sequence: CDR1 SEHNR, CDR2 FQNEAQ (reference sequence). The CDR3 extends over 14 amino acids. CDR3: CASSLEHGDPERYF. Written as DNA, the CDR3 is TGTGCCAGCAGCTTAGAACACGGAGATCCCGAGCGGTACTTC.

The rearrangement joins TRBV28 to TRBJ2-2; perhaps TRBD2 as D (5 bases). The CDR3 is 12 residues long. Germline V gene sequence: CDR1 MDHEN, CDR2 SYDVKM. V lost 6 bases, J lost 6 bases, and 8 bases lay in between. The CDR3 region is CASRVGAGELFF. The CDR3 region has the DNA TGTGCCAGCAGAGTCGGGGCCGGGGAGCTGTTTTTT.

Comments on this clonotype: A much bigger clone sits one base away, suggesting this may be a read error. In DNA, the CDR3 is TGTGTCAGCAGGCCTCCGATCTTGACAGGGGAAGGCTACACCTTC. Its protein product is CVSRPPILTGEGYTF. This chain connects TRBV28 to TRBJ1-2, with 8 nucleotides matching TRBD1. The CDR3 totals 15 residues. Germline CDR1 MDHEN, CDR2 SYDVKM.

This clonotype was seen many times. V usage is TRBV6-2 or TRBV6-3 and J usage is TRBJ2-1; D is ambiguous. This CDR3 is built from 14 residues. Trimming stripped 7 bases from V and 3 bases from J, with 13 bases between. Germline values: CDR1 MNHEY, CDR2 SVGEGT. This chain's CDR3 is CASNSLGLYNEQFF. Written as DNA, the CDR3 is TGTGCCAGCAATTCCCTTGGGCTCTACAATGAGCAGTTCTTC.

This clonotype was recorded at least ten times. The chain couples TRBV7-3 to TRBJ2-5; 12 positions match TRBD2. CDR3 length: 20 residues. V shed 5 bases and J 2 bases; nucleotides not matched to a gene: 18. In germline, CDR1 is SGHTA, CDR2 FQGTGA. The chain's CDR3 is CASSPKAMLTSGSCQETQYF. DNA for the CDR3: TGTGCCAGCAGCCCCAAGGCCATGCTGACTAGCGGGAGTTGTCAAGAGACCCAGTACTTC. The complete variable domain, with remaining parts taken from reference TRBV7-3 and TRBJ2-5, reads GAGVSQTPSNKVTEKGKYVELRCDPISGHTALYWYRQSLGQGPEFLIYFQGTGAADDSGLPNDRFFAVRPEGSVSTLKIQRTERGDSAVYLCASSPKAMLTSGSCQETQYFGPGTRLLVL.

This clonotype was seen only once. This likely traces to a read error, being one base from a far larger clone. The chain couples TRBV11-2 to TRBJ2-1; no definite D call. The better agreement between TRBJ2-5 and the DNA end casts doubt on the J call. Germline V gene sequence: CDR1 SGHAT, CDR2 FQNNGV. This CDR3 has 14 amino acids. The CDR3 is CASSLLGPQETQYF. In nucleotides, the CDR3 is TGTGCCAGCAGCTTACTCGGGCCGCAAGAGACCCAGTACTTC.

This clonotype was observed many times. The chain has TRBV20-1 and TRBJ2-1; TRBD2 matches at 15 bases. The CDR3 has 17 amino acids. V shed 4 bases, J shed 0 bases, and the junction held 4 bases outside the gene matches. In germline, CDR1 is DFQATT, CDR2 SNEGSKA (reference sequence). DNA for the CDR3: TGCAGTGCTAACGGACTAGCGGGAGGGCCCTCCTACAATGAGCAGTTCTTC. Translated: CSANGLAGGPSYNEQFF.

Notes on this clonotype: A much larger clonotype is one base distant, so this may be a read error. V usage is TRBV29-1 and J usage is TRBJ2-7, with 7 positions matching TRBD1. CDR3 length: 14 amino acids. Germline CDR1 reads SQVTM; CDR2 reads ANQGSEA. Written as DNA, the CDR3 is TGCAGCGTTGTAAGGACGGGACAGCCATACGAGCAGCACTTC. It encodes CSVVRTGQPYEQHF.

This clonotype showed up just a few times. The V and J genes are TRBV3-1 and TRBJ2-1; 8 nucleotides match TRBD2. Per the germline V gene, CDR1 is LGHDT and CDR2 is YNNKEL (reference sequence). V lost 4 bases and J lost 5; bases outside the gene matches: 4. This CDR3 is built from 14 residues. CDR3 sequence (DNA): TGTGCCAGCAGCCGAGCGGGAGAGGACAATGAGCAGTTCTTC. Amino acids: CASSRAGEDNEQFF.

This clonotype was counted many times. V is TRBV6-1 and J is TRBJ2-5; 7 nucleotides agree with TRBD2. Germline V CDR1 and CDR2: MNHNS, SASEGT. J lost 1 base, V lost 6 bases, and 8 bases had no gene match. This CDR3 is 15 amino acids long. As DNA, the CDR3 is TGTGCCAGCAGGGGAGACTGGGGGGGCCAAGAGACCCAGTACTTC. Its protein product is CASRGDWGGQETQYF.

This clonotype was picked up many times. J is TRBJ1-1 and V is TRBV27; the D gene is possibly TRBD1 (6 bases). The CDR3 is made up of 15 amino acids. Per germline, CDR1 MNHEY and CDR2 SMNVEV (reference sequence). Trimming took off 10 bases at V and 7 bases at J, with 25 bases between the two ends. CDR3 sequence: CATSTSRDTVYEAFF. The CDR3 DNA reads TGTGCCACCTCGACATCCCGGGACACGGTATATGAAGCTTTCTTT.

This clonotype was detected ten times or more. The rearrangement uses TRBV28 and TRBJ1-1; the match to TRBD1 covers 9 bases. After removal of 7 bases from V and 1 base from J, the junction contained 10 bases not matched to a gene. The CDR3 has 16 residues. CDR1 MDHEN and CDR2 SYDVKM come from the germline V gene. This chain's CDR3 is CASTQGAPMSNTEAFF. DNA for the CDR3: TGTGCCAGCACACAGGGGGCGCCGATGTCGAACACTGAAGCTTTCTTT.

This clonotype was observed at least ten times. The chain joins TRBV20-1 to TRBJ2-1; 11 bases line up with TRBD2. CDR1 and CDR2 from the germline V gene are DFQATT and SNEGSKA (reference sequence). V was clipped by 1 base and J by 4 bases; unmatched bases: 12. This CDR3 is 18 amino acids long. CDR3 amino acids: CSARATSGNLGAYNEQFF. CDR3 nucleotide sequence: TGCAGTGCTAGAGCGACTAGCGGGAATTTGGGGGCTTACAATGAGCAGTTCTTC.

The J gene is TRBJ2-5, the V gene TRBV29-1; TRBD2 agrees at 10 bases. The CDR3 spans 16 residues. V lost 4 bases, J lost 9 bases, and 17 bases stayed unmatched. Per the germline V gene, CDR1 is SQVTM and CDR2 is ANQGSEA. The chain's CDR3 is CSVVASGSRGGEAQYF. In DNA form, the CDR3 reads TGCAGCGTTGTAGCTAGCGGGAGTAGGGGTGGGGAGGCCCAGTACTTC.

This clonotype turned up a few times. This rearrangement joins TRBV5-1 to TRBJ2-7, with TRBD2 matching 11 bases. V shed 3 bases, J shed 6 bases, and the junction held 5 bases outside the gene matches. The CDR3 covers 14 residues. Germline values: CDR1 SGHRS, CDR2 YFSETQ. DNA for the CDR3: TGCGCCAGCAGCTACGGGACTAGCGGTTTCGAGCAGTACTTC. Translation: CASSYGTSGFEQYF.

This clonotype was counted ten times or more. The chain carries TRBV28 and TRBJ2-5, with a weak D call TRBD1 (5 bases). V was pared by 7 bases and J by 0 bases, with 15 bases between. The CDR3 covers 15 residues. Germline V gene lookup returns CDR1 MDHEN and CDR2 SYDVKM. The CDR3, as DNA: TGTGCCAGCACAATCAGGACACCGTACCAAGAGACCCAGTACTTC. This encodes CASTIRTPYQETQYF.